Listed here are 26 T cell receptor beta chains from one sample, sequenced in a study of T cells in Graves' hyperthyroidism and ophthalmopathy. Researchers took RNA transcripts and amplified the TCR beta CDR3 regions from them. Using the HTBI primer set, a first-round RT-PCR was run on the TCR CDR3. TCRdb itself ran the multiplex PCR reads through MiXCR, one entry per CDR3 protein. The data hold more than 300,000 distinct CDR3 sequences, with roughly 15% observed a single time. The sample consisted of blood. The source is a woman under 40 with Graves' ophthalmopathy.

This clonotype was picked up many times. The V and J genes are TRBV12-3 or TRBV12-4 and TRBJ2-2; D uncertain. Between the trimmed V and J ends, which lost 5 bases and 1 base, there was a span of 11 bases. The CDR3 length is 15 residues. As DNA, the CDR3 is TGTGCCAGCAGTAAACACCGAGAGAACACCGGGGAGCTGTTTTTT. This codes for CASSKHRENTGELFF.

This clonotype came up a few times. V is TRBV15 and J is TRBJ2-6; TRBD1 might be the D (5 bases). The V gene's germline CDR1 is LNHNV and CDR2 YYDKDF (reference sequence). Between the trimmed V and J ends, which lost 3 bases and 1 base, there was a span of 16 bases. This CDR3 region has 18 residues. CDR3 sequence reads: CATSRPRGGESGANVLTF. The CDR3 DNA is TGTGCCACCAGCAGGCCTAGGGGTGGGGAATCTGGGGCCAACGTCCTGACTTTC.

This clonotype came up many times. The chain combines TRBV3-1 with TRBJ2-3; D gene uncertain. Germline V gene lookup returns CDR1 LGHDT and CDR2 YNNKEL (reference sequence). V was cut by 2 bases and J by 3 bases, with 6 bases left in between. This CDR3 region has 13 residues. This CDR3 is CASSQMRTDTQYF. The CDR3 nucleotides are TGTGCCAGCAGCCAAATGAGGACAGATACGCAGTATTTT.

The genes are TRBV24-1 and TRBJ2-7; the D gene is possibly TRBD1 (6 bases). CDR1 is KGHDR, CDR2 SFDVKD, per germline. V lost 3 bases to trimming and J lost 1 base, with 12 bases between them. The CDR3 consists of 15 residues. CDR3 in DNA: TGTGCCACCAGTGATCCCCGGGACATTTCCTACGAGCAGTACTTC. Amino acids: CATSDPRDISYEQYF.

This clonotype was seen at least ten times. CDR3 amino acids: CSARDRQGGTDTQYF. DNA for the CDR3: TGCAGTGCTAGAGATCGCCAGGGTGGTACAGATACGCAGTATTTT. The V call is TRBV20-1, the J call TRBJ2-3, with D possibly matching TRBD1 (5 bases). V was trimmed by 0 bases and J by 3 bases, leaving 13 bases between them. CDR3 length: 15 amino acids. CDR1 is DFQATT, CDR2 SNEGSKA, per germline (reference sequence).

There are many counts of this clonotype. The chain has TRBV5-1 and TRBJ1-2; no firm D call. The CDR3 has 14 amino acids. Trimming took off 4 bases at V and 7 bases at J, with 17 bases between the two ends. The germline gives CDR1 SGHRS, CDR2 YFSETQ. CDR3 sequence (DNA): TGCGCCAGCAGCCTCGCTCAAGGCGGCAGTGGCTACACCTTC. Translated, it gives CASSLAQGGSGYTF.

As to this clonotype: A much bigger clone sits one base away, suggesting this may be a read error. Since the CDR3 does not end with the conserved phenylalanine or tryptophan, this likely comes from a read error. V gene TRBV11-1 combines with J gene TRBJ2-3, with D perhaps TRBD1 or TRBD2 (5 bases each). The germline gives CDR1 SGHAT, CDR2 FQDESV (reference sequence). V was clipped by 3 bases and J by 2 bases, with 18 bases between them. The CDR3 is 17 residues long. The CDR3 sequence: CASSLGVSGAHTDTQYL. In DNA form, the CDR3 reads TGTGCCAGCAGCTTGGGGGTAAGCGGCGCGCACACAGATACGCAGTATCTT.

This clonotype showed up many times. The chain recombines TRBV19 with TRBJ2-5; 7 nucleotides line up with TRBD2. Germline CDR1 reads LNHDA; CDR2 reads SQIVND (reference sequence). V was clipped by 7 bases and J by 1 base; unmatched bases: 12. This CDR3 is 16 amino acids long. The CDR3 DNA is TGTGCCAGTACCCATCTATGGACTAGTCTCCAAGAGACCCAGTACTTC. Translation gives CASTHLWTSLQETQYF. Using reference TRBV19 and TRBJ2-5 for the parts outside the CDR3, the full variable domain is DGGITQSPKYLFRKEGQNVTLSCEQNLNHDAMYWYRQDPGQGLRLIYYSQIVNDFQKGDIAEGYSVSREKKESFPLTVTSAQKNPTAFYLCASTHLWTSLQETQYFGPGTRLLVL.

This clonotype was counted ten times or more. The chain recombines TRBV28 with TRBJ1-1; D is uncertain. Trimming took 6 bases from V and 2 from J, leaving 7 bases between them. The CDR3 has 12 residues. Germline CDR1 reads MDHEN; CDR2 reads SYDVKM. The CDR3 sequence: CASRGLNTEAFF. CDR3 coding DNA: TGTGCCAGCAGGGGTTTAAACACTGAAGCTTTCTTT.

Here the CDR3 reads CASSVSGGGVDTQYF. CDR3 DNA: TGTGCCAGCAGCGTGAGCGGGGGGGGCGTAGATACGCAGTATTTT. The chain uses TRBV6-1 and TRBJ2-3, with 10 nucleotides matching TRBD2. The germline CDR1 and CDR2 sequences are MNHNS and SASEGT. CDR3 length equals 15 residues. With V trimmed by 6 bases and J by 5 bases, 8 bases remained unmatched.

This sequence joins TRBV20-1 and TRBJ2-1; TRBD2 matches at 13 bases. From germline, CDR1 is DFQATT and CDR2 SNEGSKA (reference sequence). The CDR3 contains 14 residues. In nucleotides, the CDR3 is TGCAGCGCACCGGGACTAGCGGGATACAATGAGCAGTTCTTC. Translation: CSAPGLAGYNEQFF.

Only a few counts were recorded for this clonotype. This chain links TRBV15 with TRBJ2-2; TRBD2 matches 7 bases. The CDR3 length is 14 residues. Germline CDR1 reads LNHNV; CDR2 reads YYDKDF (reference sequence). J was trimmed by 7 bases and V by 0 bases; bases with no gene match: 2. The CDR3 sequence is CATSRDPSGGELFF. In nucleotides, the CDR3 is TGTGCCACCAGCAGAGATCCTAGCGGCGGGGAGCTGTTTTTT.

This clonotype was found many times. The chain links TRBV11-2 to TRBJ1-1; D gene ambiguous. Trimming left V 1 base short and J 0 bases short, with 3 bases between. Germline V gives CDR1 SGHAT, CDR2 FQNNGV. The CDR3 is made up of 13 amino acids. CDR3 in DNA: TGTGCCAGCAGCTTAGGGGTGAACACTGAAGCTTTCTTT. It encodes CASSLGVNTEAFF.

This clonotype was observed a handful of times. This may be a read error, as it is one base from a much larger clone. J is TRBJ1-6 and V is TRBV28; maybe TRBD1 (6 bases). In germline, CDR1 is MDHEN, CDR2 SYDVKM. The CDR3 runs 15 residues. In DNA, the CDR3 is TGTGCCAGCAGTTTGAAACCGGGACACAATTCACCCTTCCACTTT. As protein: CASSLKPGHNSPFHF. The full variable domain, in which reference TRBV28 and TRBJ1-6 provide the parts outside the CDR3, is DVKVTQSSRYLVKRTGEKVFLECVQDMDHENMFWYRQDPGLGLRLIYFSYDVKMKEKGDIPEGYSVSREKKERFSLILESASTNQTSMYLCASSLKPGHNSPFHFGNGTRLTVT.

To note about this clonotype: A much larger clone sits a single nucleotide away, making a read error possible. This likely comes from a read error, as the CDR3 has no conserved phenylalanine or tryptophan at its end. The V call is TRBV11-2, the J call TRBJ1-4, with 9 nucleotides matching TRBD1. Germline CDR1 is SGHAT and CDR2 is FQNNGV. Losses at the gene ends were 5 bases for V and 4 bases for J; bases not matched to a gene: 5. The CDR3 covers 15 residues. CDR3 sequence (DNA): TGTGCCAGCAGCCGCGGGGACAGGGTTAATGAAAAACTGTTTCTT. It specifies CASSRGDRVNEKLFL.

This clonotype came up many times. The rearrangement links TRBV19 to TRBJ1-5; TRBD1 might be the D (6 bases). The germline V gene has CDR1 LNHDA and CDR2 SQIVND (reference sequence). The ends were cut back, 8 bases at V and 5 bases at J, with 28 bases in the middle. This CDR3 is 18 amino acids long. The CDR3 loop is CASATTTYRERGDQPQHF. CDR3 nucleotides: TGTGCCAGTGCGACAACAACCTACAGGGAGCGGGGGGATCAGCCCCAGCATTTT. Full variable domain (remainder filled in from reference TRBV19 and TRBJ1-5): DGGITQSPKYLFRKEGQNVTLSCEQNLNHDAMYWYRQDPGQGLRLIYYSQIVNDFQKGDIAEGYSVSREKKESFPLTVTSAQKNPTAFYLCASATTTYRERGDQPQHFGDGTRLSIL.

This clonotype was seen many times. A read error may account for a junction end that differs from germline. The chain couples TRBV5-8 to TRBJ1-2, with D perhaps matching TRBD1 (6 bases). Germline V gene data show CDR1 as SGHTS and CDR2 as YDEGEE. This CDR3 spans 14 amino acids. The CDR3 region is CANSLEQGVYGYTF. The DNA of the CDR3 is TGTGCCAACAGCTTGGAACAGGGTGTCTATGGCTACACCTTC. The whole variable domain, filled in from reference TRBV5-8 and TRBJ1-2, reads EAGVTQSPTHLIKTRGQQATLRCSPISGHTSVYWYQQALGLGLQFLLWYDEGEERNRGNFPPRFSGRQFPNYSSELNVNALELEDSALYLCANSLEQGVYGYTFGSGTRLTVV.

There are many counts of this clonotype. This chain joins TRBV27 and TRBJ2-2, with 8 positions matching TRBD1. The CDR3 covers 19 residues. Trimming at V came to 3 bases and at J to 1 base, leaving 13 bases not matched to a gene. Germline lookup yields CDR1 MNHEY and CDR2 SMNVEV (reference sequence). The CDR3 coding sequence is TGTGCCAGCAGTTTTCTGGGACAGGCAACAAAAAAGAACACCGGGGAGCTGTTTTTT. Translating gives CASSFLGQATKKNTGELFF.

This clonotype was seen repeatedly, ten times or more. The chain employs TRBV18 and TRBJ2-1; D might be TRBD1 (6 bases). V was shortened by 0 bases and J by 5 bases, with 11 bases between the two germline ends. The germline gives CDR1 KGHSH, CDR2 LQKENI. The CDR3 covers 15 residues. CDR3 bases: TGTGCCAGCTCACCACCGGGCAGGGGAGACAATGAGCAGTTCTTC. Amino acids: CASSPPGRGDNEQFF.

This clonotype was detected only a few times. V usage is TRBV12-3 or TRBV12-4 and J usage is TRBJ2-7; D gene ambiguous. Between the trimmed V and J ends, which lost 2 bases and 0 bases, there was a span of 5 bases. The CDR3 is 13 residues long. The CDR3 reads CASSLYSSYEQYF. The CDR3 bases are TGTGCCAGCAGTTTATACAGCTCCTACGAGCAGTACTTC.

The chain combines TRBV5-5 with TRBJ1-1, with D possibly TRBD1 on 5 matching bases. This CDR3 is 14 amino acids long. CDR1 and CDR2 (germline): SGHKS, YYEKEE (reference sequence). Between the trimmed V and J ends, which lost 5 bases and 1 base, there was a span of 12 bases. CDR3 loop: CASSYGAENTEAFF. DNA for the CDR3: TGTGCCAGCAGTTACGGGGCGGAGAACACTGAAGCTTTCTTT.

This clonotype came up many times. The CDR3: CASSLGLAATGNIQYF. CDR3 DNA: TGTGCCAGCAGCCTCGGGTTAGCGGCGACTGGGAACATTCAGTACTTC. The V call is TRBV28, the J call TRBJ2-4; maybe TRBD2 (6 bases). The CDR3 sequence is 16 residues long. Germline V gives CDR1 MDHEN, CDR2 SYDVKM. Trimming took off 6 bases at V and 7 bases at J, with 22 bases between the two ends.

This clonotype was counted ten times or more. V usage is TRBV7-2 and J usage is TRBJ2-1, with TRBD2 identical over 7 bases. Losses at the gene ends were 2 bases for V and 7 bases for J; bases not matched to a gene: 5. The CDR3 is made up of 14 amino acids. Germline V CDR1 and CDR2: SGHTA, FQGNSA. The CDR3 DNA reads TGTGCCAGCAGCTTAATGTTGGGGGGGAATGAGCAGTTCTTC. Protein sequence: CASSLMLGGNEQFF.

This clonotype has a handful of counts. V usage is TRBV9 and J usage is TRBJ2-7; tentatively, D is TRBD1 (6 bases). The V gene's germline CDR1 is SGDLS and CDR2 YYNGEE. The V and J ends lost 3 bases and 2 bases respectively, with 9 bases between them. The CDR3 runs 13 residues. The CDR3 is CASSEGDPYEQYF. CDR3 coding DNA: TGTGCCAGCAGCGAGGGGGACCCCTACGAGCAGTACTTC.

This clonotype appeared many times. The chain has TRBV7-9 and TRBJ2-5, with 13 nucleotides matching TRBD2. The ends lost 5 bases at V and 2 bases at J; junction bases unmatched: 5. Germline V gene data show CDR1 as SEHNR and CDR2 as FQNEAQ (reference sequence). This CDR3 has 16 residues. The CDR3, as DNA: TGTGCCAGCAGCCTGGGACTAGCGGGGACGCAAGAGACCCAGTACTTC. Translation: CASSLGLAGTQETQYF.

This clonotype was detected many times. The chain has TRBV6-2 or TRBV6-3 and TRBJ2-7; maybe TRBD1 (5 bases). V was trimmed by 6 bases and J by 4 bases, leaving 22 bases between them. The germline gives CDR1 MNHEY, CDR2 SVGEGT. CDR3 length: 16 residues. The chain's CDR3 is CASRSPGFPNGYEQYF. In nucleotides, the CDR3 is TGTGCCAGCAGGTCTCCAGGGTTTCCCAATGGATACGAGCAGTACTTC.